The 10 T cell receptor beta chains below all came from one sample that was sequenced in a study of human T cells and chemical hapten exposure. Time point specified: patch test 1, 2 weeks after DPC sensitization. Stated treatment: therapeutic diphenylcyclopropenone sensitization with weekly scalp DPC. TCRdb re-derived calls from the RACE reads in MiXCR, one entry per CDR3 protein. The sample includes 150,000 to 200,000 distinct CDR3 sequences, around 15% of them seen just once. The specimen was whole blood, collected in connection with sensitization to the hapten diphenylcyclopropenone (DPC). These receptors came from a woman in her 30s with alopecia areata. Some clones in this sample may be carry-over from other donors' samples.

In this sample, this clonotype turned up many times. The V call is TRBV12-3 or TRBV12-4, the J call TRBJ1-1; a possible D gene is TRBD1 (5 bases). Trimming took 3 bases from V and 9 from J, leaving 17 bases between them. CDR3 size: 14 residues. CDR3 loop: CASSFEFARGKAFF. CDR3 DNA: TGTGCCAGCAGTTTCGAGTTTGCCCGGGGGAAAGCTTTCTTT.

The CDR3 region is CASSLTGVLFNSPLHF. The CDR3 DNA reads TGTGCCAGCAGCTTAACGGGAGTCCTTTTTAATTCACCCCTCCACTTT. This chain joins TRBV5-6 and TRBJ1-6; no reliable D call. Germline values: CDR1 SGHDT, CDR2 YYEEEE. This CDR3 comprises 16 residues. Trimming pared 2 bases from V and 6 bases from J, leaving 15 bases between. Together with reference TRBV5-6 and TRBJ1-6, the CDR3 gives the full variable domain: DAGVTQSPTHLIKTRGQQVTLRCSPKSGHDTVSWYQQALGQGPQFIFQYYEEEERQRGNFPDRFSGHQFPNYSSELNVNALLLGDSALYLCASSLTGVLFNSPLHFGNGTRLTVT.

This clonotype appeared many times. This chain connects TRBV11-2 to TRBJ2-3; TRBD2 aligns across 10 bases. Per germline, CDR1 SGHAT and CDR2 FQNNGV. J was trimmed by 3 bases and V by 5 bases; bases with no gene match: 5. CDR3 length: 15 amino acids. The DNA for the CDR3 is TGTGCCAGCAGCGCCGGGACTAGCGTGACAGATACGCAGTATTTT. Translation: CASSAGTSVTDTQYF.

The chain employs TRBV20-1 and TRBJ2-1; 10 bases fit TRBD2. The V gene's germline CDR1 is DFQATT and CDR2 SNEGSKA (reference sequence). The CDR3 loop spans 15 amino acids. The J segment lost 6 bases and the V segment lost 1 base, leaving 6 bases of the junction unmatched. The CDR3 DNA is TGCAGTGCTAGAGGTCGAGCGGGGGGGATCAATGAGCAGTTCTTC. Translated: CSARGRAGGINEQFF.

This clonotype was seen many times. The rearrangement joins TRBV4-2 to TRBJ1-1, with unresolved D. The CDR3 sequence is 14 residues long. V was pared by 1 base and J by 5 bases, with 11 bases between. The germline CDR1 and CDR2 sequences are LGHNA and YNFKEQ. The DNA of the CDR3 is TGTGCCAGCAGCCAAGTGTTCGGGGATACTGAAGCTTTCTTT. Translated, it gives CASSQVFGDTEAFF.

The chain couples TRBV11-2 to TRBJ1-1, with D possibly TRBD1 on 5 matching bases. V was cut by 5 bases and J by 1 base, with 14 bases left in between. CDR3 length equals 15 residues. Germline-derived CDR1 and CDR2 are SGHAT and FQNNGV. As DNA, the CDR3 is TGTGCCAGCAGCAAGCCGAGGCAGGGGAACACTGAAGCTTTCTTT. Translating it yields CASSKPRQGNTEAFF.

This clonotype was counted ten times or more. The chain couples TRBV29-1 to TRBJ1-2, with unresolved D. Germline CDR1 is SQVTM and CDR2 is ANQGSEA. This CDR3 is built from 13 residues. V lost 7 bases and J lost 3, with 15 bases in between. The DNA of the CDR3 is TGCAGCGCTGCGGACCCGACTCACTATGGCTACACCTTC. This codes for CSAADPTHYGYTF.

This clonotype was seen more than once but under ten times. V and J are TRBV6-5 and TRBJ2-3; possible D gene TRBD1, 5 bases. The germline gives CDR1 MNHEY, CDR2 SVGAGI. V lost 5 bases and J 0 bases, leaving 9 bases between the germline ends. The CDR3 has 14 residues. The CDR3: CASSTTDSTDTQYF. CDR3 nucleotides: TGTGCCAGCAGTACGACAGACAGCACAGATACGCAGTATTTT.

The chain has TRBV5-4 and TRBJ2-7; D possibly corresponds to TRBD2 (6 bases). Germline-derived CDR1 and CDR2 are SGHNT and YYREEE (reference sequence). V was cut by 4 bases and J by 7 bases, with 9 bases left in between. This CDR3 has 11 amino acids. CDR3 in amino acids: CASSHGSEQYF. The CDR3 bases are TGTGCCAGCAGCCACGGGAGTGAGCAGTACTTC.

The rearrangement uses TRBV7-6 and TRBJ1-3, with 10 positions matching TRBD1. The CDR3 has 17 amino acids. Looked up from germline, CDR1 is SGHVS and CDR2 is FNYEAQ. V shed 2 bases and J 2 bases; nucleotides not matched to a gene: 6. The CDR3 DNA follows: TGTGCCAGCAGCTTACCAAGGACAGGGGGAACTGGAAACACCATATATTTT. It specifies CASSLPRTGGTGNTIYF.